These 9 T cell receptor beta chains originate from one sample sequenced in a study of blood T cell repertoires in COVID-19. Profiling relied on immunoSEQ multiplex PCR, and the TCRdb table lists in-frame clones only, not all of them. This table holds some 150,000 clones, around 85% found once. The specimen was peripheral blood. Receptor source: an older woman with acute or convalescent COVID-19.

The count of this clone is one. The genes are TRBV7-9 and TRBJ2-2; 9 bases are shared with TRBD1. The junction had 6 bases not matched to a gene; V was cut back by 5 bases and J by 5 bases. Germline-derived CDR1 and CDR2 are SEHNR and FQNEAQ (reference sequence). The CDR3 consists of 15 residues. The CDR3 protein is CASSRQGEGTGELFF. DNA for the CDR3: TGTGCCAGCAGCCGACAGGGGGAAGGGACCGGGGAGCTGTTTTTT.

V gene TRBV19 combines with J gene TRBJ1-2; the match to TRBD1 covers 11 bases. CDR3 size: 16 residues. The V gene end was trimmed by 9 bases and the J gene end by 8 bases; junction bases not matched to a gene: 17. CDR1 LNHDA and CDR2 SQIVND come from the germline V gene (reference sequence). DNA of the CDR3: TGTGCCAGCCTAAGGACAGGGGGCACGTTCTCTTTGGGCTACACCTTC. Protein product: CASLRTGGTFSLGYTF.

The chain uses TRBV19 and TRBJ1-1; TRBD1 matches at 7 bases. Germline V lookup: CDR1 LNHDA, CDR2 SQIVND (reference sequence). Trimming cost V 7 bases and J 5 bases; bases outside gene matches: 13. The CDR3 is 15 amino acids. The chain's CDR3 is CASTKAQGVWTEAFF. The CDR3 region has the DNA TGTGCCAGTACCAAAGCCCAGGGGGTTTGGACTGAAGCTTTCTTT.

The V and J genes are TRBV18 and TRBJ2-2; D remains ambiguous. The CDR3 sequence is 12 residues long. Germline V gene data show CDR1 as KGHSH and CDR2 as LQKENI. V lost 6 bases to trimming and J lost 2 bases, with 4 bases between them. The chain's CDR3 is CASSPNTGELFF. As DNA, the CDR3 is TGTGCCAGCTCCCCTAACACCGGGGAGCTGTTTTTT.

The chain recombines TRBV6-2 or TRBV6-3 with TRBJ2-1; unclear D gene. This CDR3 contains 16 residues. Germline V lookup: CDR1 MNHEY, CDR2 SVGEGT. Trimming took off 2 bases at V and 5 bases at J, with 16 bases between the two ends. In DNA form, the CDR3 reads TGTGCCAGCAGTTACCTACCGGGTGAAATCAACAATGAGCAGTTCTTC. Protein sequence: CASSYLPGEINNEQFF.

This chain uses TRBV25-1 with TRBJ1-5; tentatively, D is TRBD1 (6 bases). CDR1 and CDR2 (germline): MGHDK, SYGVNS. The CDR3 extends over 13 amino acids. With 5 bases removed from V and 4 bases from J, the gap between germline ends came to 9 bases. The CDR3 loop is CASSSQGNQPQHF. The CDR3 DNA follows: TGTGCCAGCAGTAGCCAGGGGAATCAGCCCCAGCATTTT.

CDR3 amino acids: CASSQDRGKVHNEQFF. The CDR3, as DNA: TGCGCCAGCAGCCAAGACCGAGGGAAGGTTCACAATGAGCAGTTCTTC. This chain uses TRBV4-3 with TRBJ2-1; perhaps TRBD2 as D (5 bases). CDR1 and CDR2 (germline): LGHNA, YSLEER. This CDR3 contains 16 residues. The V gene lost 0 bases and the J gene lost 5 bases, with 14 bases spanning the gap.

This rearrangement joins TRBV14 to TRBJ2-3, with TRBD2 matching over 11 bases. The CDR3 has 18 amino acids. Germline lookup yields CDR1 SGHDN and CDR2 FVKESK. Trimming cost V 4 bases and J 3 bases; bases outside gene matches: 12. CDR3 loop: CASSPHLIAGGSTDTQYF. CDR3 coding DNA: TGTGCCAGCAGCCCTCACTTGATAGCGGGGGGGAGTACAGATACGCAGTATTTT.

The chain combines TRBV7-6 with TRBJ1-2; D is perhaps TRBD1 (5 bases). CDR3 length: 13 residues. V was pared by 5 bases and J by 2 bases, with 9 bases between. Germline V lookup: CDR1 SGHVS, CDR2 FNYEAQ. CDR3: CASSPDSNYGYTF. The CDR3 DNA sequence: TGTGCCAGCAGCCCTGACAGCAACTATGGCTACACCTTC.